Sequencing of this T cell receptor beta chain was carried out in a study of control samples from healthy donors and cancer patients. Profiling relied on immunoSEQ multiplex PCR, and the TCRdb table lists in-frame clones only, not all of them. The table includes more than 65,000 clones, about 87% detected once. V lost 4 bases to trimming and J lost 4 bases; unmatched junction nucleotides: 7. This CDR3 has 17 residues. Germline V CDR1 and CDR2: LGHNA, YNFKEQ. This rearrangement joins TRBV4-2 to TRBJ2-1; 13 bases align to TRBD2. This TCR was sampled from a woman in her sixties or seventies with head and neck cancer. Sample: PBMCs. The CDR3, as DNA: TGTGCCAGCAGCCTGAGGACTAGCGGGAGTGTTTACAATGAGCAGTTCTTC. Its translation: CASSLRTSGSVYNEQFF.